These 9 T cell receptor beta chains were all obtained from the same sample, sequenced in a study of blood T cell repertoires in COVID-19. Some clones are missing from TCRdb's copy, which holds only in-frame ones; the method was immunoSEQ multiplex PCR. The table has just over 35,000 clones, roughly 84% seen once. Material for sequencing was peripheral blood. These receptors all come from a human donor in a cohort sampled during active COVID-19.

J is TRBJ2-7 and V is TRBV6-5; D might be TRBD1 (5 bases). Trimming left V 5 bases short and J 3 bases short, with 11 bases between. The CDR3 has 13 residues. The germline V gene has CDR1 MNHEY and CDR2 SVGAGI. The CDR3 loop is CASSSQGSYEQYF. The CDR3 nucleotides read TGTGCCAGCAGTAGCCAGGGCAGCTACGAGCAGTACTTC.

The V and J genes are TRBV18 and TRBJ2-7; 9 nucleotides match TRBD1. The CDR3 has 16 residues. The germline gives CDR1 KGHSH, CDR2 LQKENI. Trimming cost V 3 bases and J 2 bases; bases outside gene matches: 8. The CDR3 here is CASSPAGTGKTYEQYF. CDR3 coding DNA: TGTGCCAGCTCACCCGCCGGGACAGGGAAGACCTACGAGCAGTACTTC.

Regarding this clone: The junction departs from germline at one end; a sequencing error may be responsible. The chain links TRBV7-7 to TRBJ1-5, with 9 nucleotides matching TRBD1. CDR1 is SSHAT, CDR2 FNYEAQ, per germline (reference sequence). The CDR3 extends over 14 amino acids. CDR3 loop: CASSSPGQGRPQHF. The CDR3 nucleotides are TGTGCTAGCAGCTCACCGGGACAGGGAAGGCCCCAGCATTTT.

The V call is TRBV2, the J call TRBJ2-3; 11 positions match TRBD2. The CDR3 sequence is 16 residues long. The ends lost 5 bases at V and 5 bases at J; junction bases unmatched: 9. In germline, CDR1 is SNHLY, CDR2 FYNNEI. CDR3 in amino acids: CASSSIAGGQGDTQYF. CDR3 DNA sequence: TGTGCCAGCAGTTCAATAGCGGGGGGGCAGGGAGATACGCAGTATTTT.

This clone was detected only a few times. The J gene is TRBJ2-7, the V gene TRBV27, with a weak D call TRBD2 (5 bases). Between the trimmed V and J ends, which lost 8 bases and 5 bases, there was a span of 19 bases. This CDR3 is 14 amino acids long. Germline V gene data show CDR1 as MNHEY and CDR2 as SMNVEV (reference sequence). CDR3 sequence: CASADRGEGDEQYF. CDR3 nucleotides: TGTGCCAGCGCCGACCGGGGAGAAGGTGACGAGCAGTACTTC.

This chain connects TRBV25-1 to TRBJ2-5, with a possible D match to TRBD1 (6 bases). Germline CDR1 and CDR2: MGHDK and SYGVNS. This CDR3 comprises 15 residues. Trimming pared 3 bases from V and 5 bases from J, leaving 16 bases between. The CDR3 DNA is TGTGCCAGCAGTGACCCACAGGCAGGGGTGGAGACCCAGTACTTC. It codes for CASSDPQAGVETQYF.

The chain has TRBV27 and TRBJ2-7; D is perhaps TRBD2 (6 bases). Per germline, CDR1 MNHEY and CDR2 SMNVEV (reference sequence). V lost 3 bases, J lost 0 bases, and 21 bases lay in between. This CDR3 comprises 18 residues. The CDR3 region has the DNA TGTGCCAGCAGTTTGACCCACCCAGCGGGCCAACACTCCTACGAGCAGTACTTC. Protein product: CASSLTHPAGQHSYEQYF.

The V call is TRBV27, the J call TRBJ2-1; 8 bases align to TRBD2. CDR1 is MNHEY, CDR2 SMNVEV, per germline (reference sequence). The CDR3 spans 16 residues. After removal of 2 bases from V and 5 bases from J, the junction contained 8 bases not matched to a gene. In nucleotides, the CDR3 is TGTGCCAGCAGTTTACATCTAGCGGGTCGGGACAATGAGCAGTTCTTC. Translated: CASSLHLAGRDNEQFF.

This chain joins TRBV2 and TRBJ2-7, with 11 nucleotides matching TRBD1. The junction had 7 bases not matched to a gene; V was cut back by 5 bases and J by 4 bases. The CDR3 consists of 15 residues. Germline CDR1 reads SNHLY; CDR2 reads FYNNEI. CDR3 amino acids: CASSRTGGTSYEQYF. For the CDR3, the DNA is TGTGCCAGCAGTAGGACAGGGGGCACCTCGTACGAGCAGTACTTC.